These 14 T cell receptor beta chains came from one sample sequenced in a study of cytotoxic CD8 clonotypes in ibrutinib-treated CLL. The method was immunoSEQ multiplex PCR; TCRdb's version includes in-frame clones alone and lacks a portion of them. This sample carries approximately 150,000 clones, 84% of them seen once, and the ten largest clones take about 5%. The source was PBMCs, collected after 24 months of ibrutinib treatment. These receptors were collected from a human donor with chronic lymphocytic leukemia.

The chain couples TRBV2 to TRBJ2-3; no definite D call. V lost 2 bases and J lost 2, with 11 bases in between. Germline loops: CDR1 SNHLY, CDR2 FYNNEI. CDR3 length: 15 amino acids. CDR3 sequence: CASSELALNTDTQYF. The CDR3 coding sequence is TGTGCCAGCAGTGAATTAGCCCTGAACACAGATACGCAGTATTTT.

The rearrangement joins TRBV6-1 to TRBJ2-7; weak D call: TRBD1 (6 bases). This CDR3 is 13 amino acids long. V dropped 5 bases and J dropped 7 bases, with 15 bases sitting between them. Germline V lookup: CDR1 MNHNS, CDR2 SASEGT. This chain's CDR3 is CASSSGTRREQYF. Written as DNA, the CDR3 is TGTGCCAGCAGTTCGGGGACACGGAGGGAGCAGTACTTC.

The chain carries TRBV29-1 and TRBJ2-7; no clear D. The CDR3 has 13 residues. Germline V CDR1 and CDR2: SQVTM, ANQGSEA. Trimming cost V 0 bases and J 5 bases, with 11 bases left between them. CDR3 in DNA: TGCAGCGTTGAAGACCCCGCAGACGACGAGCAGTACTTC. Translating gives CSVEDPADDEQYF.

This clone has just one count. The V and J genes are TRBV15 and TRBJ1-3; TRBD1 might be the D (6 bases). The CDR3 loop spans 17 amino acids. CDR1 is LNHNV, CDR2 YYDKDF, per germline (reference sequence). Trimming left V 0 bases short and J 2 bases short, with 14 bases between. The CDR3 bases are TGTGCCACCAGCAGAGATCGAGCGAGGACAGCTGGAAACACCATATATTTT. It specifies CATSRDRARTAGNTIYF.

The chain uses TRBV6-4 and TRBJ1-6; possible D gene TRBD1, 5 bases. Trimming left V 4 bases short and J 8 bases short, with 9 bases between. Germline-derived CDR1 and CDR2 are MRHNA and SNTAGT. This CDR3 spans 13 amino acids. Here the CDR3 DNA reads TGTGCCAGCAGTGCCAGGGACGATTCACCCCTCCACTTT. The encoded protein is CASSARDDSPLHF.

Only one count was recorded for this clone. J is TRBJ1-2 and V is TRBV15; D is uncertain. V was trimmed by 8 bases and J by 9 bases, leaving 22 bases between them. The CDR3 length is 14 residues. The V gene's germline CDR1 is LNHNV and CDR2 YYDKDF (reference sequence). The CDR3 reads CATRNWAARASYTF. In DNA form, the CDR3 reads TGTGCCACCCGCAACTGGGCCGCCCGGGCCAGCTACACCTTC. Looking up the rest from reference TRBV15 and TRBJ1-2 gives the full variable domain: DAMVIQNPRYQVTQFGKPVTLSCSQTLNHNVMYWYQQKSSQAPKLLFHYYDKDFNNEADTPDNFQSRRPNTSFCFLDIRSPGLGDTAMYLCATRNWAARASYTFGSGTRLTVV.

The chain recombines TRBV6-5 with TRBJ2-7, with D possibly being TRBD1 (6 bases). V dropped 6 bases and J dropped 0 bases, with 9 bases sitting between them. The germline V gene has CDR1 MNHEY and CDR2 SVGAGI. This CDR3 has 13 amino acids. The DNA for the CDR3 is TGTGCCAGCAGGAGGGACATCTCCTACGAGCAGTACTTC. As protein: CASRRDISYEQYF.

The chain is built from TRBV4-3 and TRBJ1-4; tentatively, D is TRBD1 (5 bases). The CDR3 covers 16 residues. The germline V gene encodes CDR1 LGHNA and CDR2 YSLEER. The germline V and J ends were trimmed by 1 base and 0 bases, with 9 bases remaining between them. The CDR3 DNA follows: TGCGCCAGCAGCCAAGGGGACGGGGCAACTAATGAAAAACTGTTTTTT. Amino acids: CASSQGDGATNEKLFF.

In its sample, this clone was seen a few times. V and J are TRBV30 and TRBJ2-7; TRBD1 matches 8 bases. The CDR3 spans 13 residues. In germline, CDR1 is GTSNPN, CDR2 SVGIG (reference sequence). V was pared by 2 bases and J by 3 bases, with 3 bases of the junction left unmatched. The CDR3 DNA reads as TGTGCCTGGAGTAGTGGACAGGGCTACGAGCAGTACTTC. It codes for CAWSSGQGYEQYF.

The chain uses TRBV12-2 and TRBJ1-1. TRBV12-2 is annotated as a pseudogene. This CDR3 is 14 amino acids long. The CDR3: CASRPHSGHTEAFF. CDR3 coding DNA: TGTGCAAGTCGCCCCCACTCGGGGCACACTGAAGCTTTCTTT.

The rearrangement joins TRBV7-2 to TRBJ2-1; D tentatively fits TRBD1 or TRBD2 (5 bases each). The V and J ends lost 3 bases and 3 bases respectively, with 18 bases between them. Germline CDR1 and CDR2: SGHTA and FQGNSA. This CDR3 spans 17 amino acids. The CDR3 bases are TGTGCCAGCAGCTTCGCTTCTTCCGGGACGGGCTACAATGAGCAGTTCTTC. Protein: CASSFASSGTGYNEQFF.

This clone was found once. The J gene is TRBJ2-1, the V gene TRBV5-1, with D possibly matching TRBD1 (6 bases). There are 16 residues in the CDR3. With 4 bases removed from V and 8 bases from J, the gap between germline ends came to 22 bases. Germline assignment: CDR1 SGHRS and CDR2 YFSETQ. CDR3 in amino acids: CASSTALQGGKDEQFF. Here the CDR3 DNA reads TGCGCCAGCAGCACCGCCCTACAGGGTGGAAAGGATGAGCAGTTCTTC. The full variable domain, its missing parts supplied by reference TRBV5-1 and TRBJ2-1, is KAGVTQTPRYLIKTRGQQVTLSCSPISGHRSVSWYQQTPGQGLQFLFEYFSETQRNKGNFPGRFSGRQFSNSRSEMNVSTLELGDSALYLCASSTALQGGKDEQFFGPGTRLTVL.

The V gene is TRBV10-3, the J gene TRBJ1-5, with D uncertain. This CDR3 is built from 14 residues. V lost 4 bases and J 3 bases, leaving 10 bases between the germline ends. Germline V gene lookup returns CDR1 ENHRY and CDR2 SYGVKD. The CDR3 loop is CAISARQLNQPQHF. The CDR3 coding sequence is TGTGCCATCAGTGCTCGGCAACTCAATCAGCCCCAGCATTTT.

This chain uses TRBV6-5 with TRBJ2-2, with TRBD2 matching 8 bases. The CDR3 is made up of 15 amino acids. The germline V gene encodes CDR1 MNHEY and CDR2 SVGAGI. V lost 6 bases to trimming and J lost 6 bases; unmatched junction nucleotides: 9. The DNA of the CDR3 is TGTGCCAGCAGACCCGGGAGGGTTAGTCCCGGGGAGCTGTTTTTT. Its protein product is CASRPGRVSPGELFF.